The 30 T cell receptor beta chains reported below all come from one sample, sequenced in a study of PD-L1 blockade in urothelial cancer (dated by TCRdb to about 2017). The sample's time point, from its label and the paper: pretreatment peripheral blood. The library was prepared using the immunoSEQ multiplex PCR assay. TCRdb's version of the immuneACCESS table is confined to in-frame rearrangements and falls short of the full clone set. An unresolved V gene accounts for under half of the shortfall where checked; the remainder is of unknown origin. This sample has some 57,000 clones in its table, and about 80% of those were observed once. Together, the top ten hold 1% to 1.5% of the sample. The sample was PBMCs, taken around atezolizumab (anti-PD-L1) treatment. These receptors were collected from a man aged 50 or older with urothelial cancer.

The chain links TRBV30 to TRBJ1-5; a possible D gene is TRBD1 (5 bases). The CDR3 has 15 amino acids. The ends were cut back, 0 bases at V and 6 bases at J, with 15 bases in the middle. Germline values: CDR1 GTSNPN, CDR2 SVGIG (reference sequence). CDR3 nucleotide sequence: TGTGCCTGGAGTGTATCCGTCGGGGGGTCTCAGCCCCAGCATTTT. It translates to CAWSVSVGGSQPQHF.

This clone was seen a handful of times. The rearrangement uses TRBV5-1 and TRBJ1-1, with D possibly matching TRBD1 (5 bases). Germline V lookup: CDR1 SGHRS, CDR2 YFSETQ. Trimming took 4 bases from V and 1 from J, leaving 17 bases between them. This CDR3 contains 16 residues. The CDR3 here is CASSLTPGLTNTEAFF. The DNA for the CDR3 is TGCGCCAGCAGCCTCACCCCGGGACTCACGAACACTGAAGCTTTCTTT.

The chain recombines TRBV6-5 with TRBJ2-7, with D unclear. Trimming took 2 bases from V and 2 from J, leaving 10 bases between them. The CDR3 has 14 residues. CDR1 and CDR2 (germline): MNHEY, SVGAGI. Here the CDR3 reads CASSYGHNPYEQYF. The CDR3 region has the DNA TGTGCCAGCAGTTACGGGCATAACCCCTACGAGCAGTACTTC.

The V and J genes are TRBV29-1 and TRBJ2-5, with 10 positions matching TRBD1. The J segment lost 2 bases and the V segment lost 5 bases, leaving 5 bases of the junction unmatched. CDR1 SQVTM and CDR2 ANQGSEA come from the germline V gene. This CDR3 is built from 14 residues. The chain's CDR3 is CSVSGTGVQETQYF. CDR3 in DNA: TGCAGCGTTTCCGGGACAGGGGTACAAGAGACCCAGTACTTC.

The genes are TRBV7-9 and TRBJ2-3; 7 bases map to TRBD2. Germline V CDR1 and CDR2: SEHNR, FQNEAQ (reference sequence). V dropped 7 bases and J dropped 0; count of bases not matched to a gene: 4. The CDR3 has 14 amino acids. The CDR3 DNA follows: TGTGCCAGCATCTTGGGAGGGAGCACAGATACGCAGTATTTT. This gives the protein CASILGGSTDTQYF.

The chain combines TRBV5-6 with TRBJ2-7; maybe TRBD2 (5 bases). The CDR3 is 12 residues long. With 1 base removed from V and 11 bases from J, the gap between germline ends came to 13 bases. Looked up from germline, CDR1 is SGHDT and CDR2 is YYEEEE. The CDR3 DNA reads TGTGCCAGCAGCTTGATGGACTCAAGAAAGTACTTC. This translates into CASSLMDSRKYF.

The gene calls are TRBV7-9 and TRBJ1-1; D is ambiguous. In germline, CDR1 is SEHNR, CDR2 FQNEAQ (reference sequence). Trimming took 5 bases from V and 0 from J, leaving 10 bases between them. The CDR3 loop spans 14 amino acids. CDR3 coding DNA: TGTGCCAGCAGCCTATCCTTGATGAACACTGAAGCTTTCTTT. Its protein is CASSLSLMNTEAFF.

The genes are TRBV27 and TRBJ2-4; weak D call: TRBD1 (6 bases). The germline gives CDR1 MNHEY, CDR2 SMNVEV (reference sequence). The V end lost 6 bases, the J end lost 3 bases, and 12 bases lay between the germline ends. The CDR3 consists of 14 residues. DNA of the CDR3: TGTGCCAGCAGACCCGACAGGTTCAAAAACATTCAGTACTTC. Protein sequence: CASRPDRFKNIQYF.

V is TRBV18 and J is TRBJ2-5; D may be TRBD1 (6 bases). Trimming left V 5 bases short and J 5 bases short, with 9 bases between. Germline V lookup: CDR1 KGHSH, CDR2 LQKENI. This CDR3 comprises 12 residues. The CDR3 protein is CASSNQGETQYF. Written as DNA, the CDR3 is TGTGCCAGCTCAAACCAGGGGGAGACCCAGTACTTC.

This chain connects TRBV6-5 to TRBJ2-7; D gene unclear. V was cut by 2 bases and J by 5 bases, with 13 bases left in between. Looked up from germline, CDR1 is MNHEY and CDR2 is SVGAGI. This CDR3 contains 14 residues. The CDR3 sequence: CASSYSVGSDEQYF. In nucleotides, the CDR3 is TGTGCCAGCAGTTACAGCGTCGGATCGGACGAGCAGTACTTC.

The CDR3 nucleotides are TGTGCCAGCAGCCGACAGGGGGAGGAGACCCAGTACTTC. Its translation: CASSRQGEETQYF. The J gene is TRBJ2-5, the V gene TRBV7-3; 9 bases fit TRBD1. This CDR3 region has 13 residues. The V gene end was trimmed by 5 bases and the J gene end by 5 bases; junction bases not matched to a gene: 3. CDR1 is SGHTA and CDR2 is FQGTGA in the germline V gene.

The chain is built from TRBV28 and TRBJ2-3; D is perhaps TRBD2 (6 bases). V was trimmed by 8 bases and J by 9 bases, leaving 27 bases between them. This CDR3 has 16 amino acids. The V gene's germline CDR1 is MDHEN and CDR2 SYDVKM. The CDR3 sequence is CASRSRVGGSRDTQYF. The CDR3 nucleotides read TGTGCCAGCCGTTCCCGAGTTGGGGGGTCGCGAGACACGCAGTATTTT.

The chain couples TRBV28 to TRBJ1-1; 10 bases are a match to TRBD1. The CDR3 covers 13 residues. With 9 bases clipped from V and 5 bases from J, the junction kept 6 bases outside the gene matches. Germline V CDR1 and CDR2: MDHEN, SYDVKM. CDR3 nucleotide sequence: TGTGCCAGTATGCGACAGGGGGCTACTGAAGCTTTCTTT. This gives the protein CASMRQGATEAFF.

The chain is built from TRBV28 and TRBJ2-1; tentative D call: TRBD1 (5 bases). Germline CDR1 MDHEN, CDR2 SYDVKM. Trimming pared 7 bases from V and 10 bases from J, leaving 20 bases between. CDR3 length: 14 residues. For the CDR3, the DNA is TGTGCCAGCAATCGCGTAGCCAGGGTGGAAGAGCAGTTCTTC. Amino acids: CASNRVARVEEQFF.

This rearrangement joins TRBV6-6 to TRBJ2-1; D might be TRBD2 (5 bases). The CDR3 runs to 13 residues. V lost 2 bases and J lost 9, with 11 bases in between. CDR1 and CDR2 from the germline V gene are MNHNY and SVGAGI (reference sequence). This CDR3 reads CASSYDNGSEQFF. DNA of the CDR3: TGTGCCAGCAGTTACGACAATGGGAGTGAGCAGTTCTTC.

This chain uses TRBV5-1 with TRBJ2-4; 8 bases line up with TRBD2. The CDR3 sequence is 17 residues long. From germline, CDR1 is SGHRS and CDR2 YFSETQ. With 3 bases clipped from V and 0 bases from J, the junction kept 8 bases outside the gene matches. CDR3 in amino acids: CASSSGGDLLAKNIQYF. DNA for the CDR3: TGCGCCAGCAGCTCGGGGGGGGACTTACTAGCCAAAAACATTCAGTACTTC.

CDR3 protein: CASRGGQGRHEQYF. CDR3 in DNA: TGTGCCAGCCGAGGGGGACAGGGACGCCACGAGCAGTACTTC. The rearrangement joins TRBV21-1 to TRBJ2-7; the table assigns TRBD1, which was not confirmed against the DNA. TRBV21-1 is described as a pseudogene. CDR3 length: 14 amino acids.

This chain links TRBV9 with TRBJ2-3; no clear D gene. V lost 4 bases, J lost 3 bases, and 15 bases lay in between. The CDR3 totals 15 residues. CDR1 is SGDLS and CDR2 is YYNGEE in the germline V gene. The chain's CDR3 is CASSPRWVWTDTQYF. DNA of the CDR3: TGTGCCAGCAGCCCCAGGTGGGTTTGGACAGATACGCAGTATTTT.

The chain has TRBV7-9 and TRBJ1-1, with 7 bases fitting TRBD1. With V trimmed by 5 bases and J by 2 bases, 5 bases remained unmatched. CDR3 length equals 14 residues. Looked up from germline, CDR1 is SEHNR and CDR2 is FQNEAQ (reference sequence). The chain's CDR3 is CASSPRQGNTEAFF. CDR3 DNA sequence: TGTGCCAGCAGCCCTCGACAGGGTAACACTGAAGCTTTCTTT. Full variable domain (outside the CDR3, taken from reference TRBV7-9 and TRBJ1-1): DTGVSQNPRHKITKRGQNVTFRCDPISEHNRLYWYRQTLGQGPEFLTYFQNEAQLEKSRLLSDRFSAERPKGSFSTLEIQRTEQGDSAMYLCASSPRQGNTEAFFGQGTRLTVV.

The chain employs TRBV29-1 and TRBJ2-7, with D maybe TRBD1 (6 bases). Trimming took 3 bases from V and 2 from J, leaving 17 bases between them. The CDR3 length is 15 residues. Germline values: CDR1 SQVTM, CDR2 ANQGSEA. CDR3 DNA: TGCAGCGTTGAGGATGCCAGGGGTTTCCCCTACGAGCAGTACTTC. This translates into CSVEDARGFPYEQYF.

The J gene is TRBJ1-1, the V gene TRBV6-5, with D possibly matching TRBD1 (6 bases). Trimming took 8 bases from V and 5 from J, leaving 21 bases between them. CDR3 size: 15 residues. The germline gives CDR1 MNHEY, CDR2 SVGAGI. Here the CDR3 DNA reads TGTGCCAGCGGGCCCCCTACAGGGAAGAGGACTGAAGCTTTCTTT. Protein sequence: CASGPPTGKRTEAFF.

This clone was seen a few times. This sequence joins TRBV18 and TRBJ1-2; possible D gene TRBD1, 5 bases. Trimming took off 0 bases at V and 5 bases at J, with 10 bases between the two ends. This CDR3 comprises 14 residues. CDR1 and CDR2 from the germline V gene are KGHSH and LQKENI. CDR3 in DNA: TGTGCCAGCTCACCACCGACAGAGAGTTATGGCTACACCTTC. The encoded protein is CASSPPTESYGYTF.

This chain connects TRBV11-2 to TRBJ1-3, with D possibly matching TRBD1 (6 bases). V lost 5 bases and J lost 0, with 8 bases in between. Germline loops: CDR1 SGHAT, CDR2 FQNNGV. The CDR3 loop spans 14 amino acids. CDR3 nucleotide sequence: TGTGCCAGCAGCCTGGACAGCTCTGGAAACACCATATATTTT. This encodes CASSLDSSGNTIYF.

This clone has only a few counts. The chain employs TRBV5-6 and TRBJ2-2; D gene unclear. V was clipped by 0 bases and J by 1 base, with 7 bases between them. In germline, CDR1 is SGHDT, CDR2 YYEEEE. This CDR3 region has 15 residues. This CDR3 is CASSLVAGNTGELFF. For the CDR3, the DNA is TGTGCCAGCAGCTTGGTTGCAGGGAACACCGGGGAGCTGTTTTTT.

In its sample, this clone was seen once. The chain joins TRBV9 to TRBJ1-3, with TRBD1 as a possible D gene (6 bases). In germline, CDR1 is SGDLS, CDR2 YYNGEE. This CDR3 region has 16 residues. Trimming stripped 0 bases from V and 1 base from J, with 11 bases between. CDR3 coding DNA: TGTGCCAGCAGCGTAGAGGTCAGGGGTTCTGGAAACACCATATATTTT. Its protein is CASSVEVRGSGNTIYF.

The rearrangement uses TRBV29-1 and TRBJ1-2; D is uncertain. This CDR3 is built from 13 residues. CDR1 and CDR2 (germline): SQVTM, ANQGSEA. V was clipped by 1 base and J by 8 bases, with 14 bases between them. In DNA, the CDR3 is TGCAGCGTTGAAGGAGGGCAGTCCAGGGGCTACACCTTC. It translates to CSVEGGQSRGYTF.

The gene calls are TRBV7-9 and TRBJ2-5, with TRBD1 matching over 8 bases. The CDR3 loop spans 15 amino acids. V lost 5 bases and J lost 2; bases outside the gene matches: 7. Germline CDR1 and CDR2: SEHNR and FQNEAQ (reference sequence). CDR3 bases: TGTGCCAGCAGCCAAAGAGGACAGGGACAAGAGACCCAGTACTTC. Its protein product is CASSQRGQGQETQYF.

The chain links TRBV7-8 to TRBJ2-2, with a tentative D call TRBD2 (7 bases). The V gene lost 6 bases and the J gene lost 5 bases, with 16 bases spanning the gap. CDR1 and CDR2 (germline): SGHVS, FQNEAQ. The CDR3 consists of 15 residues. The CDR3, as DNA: TGTGCCAGCAGTACACTGGGGGGGCTTACCGGGGAGCTGTTTTTT. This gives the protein CASSTLGGLTGELFF.

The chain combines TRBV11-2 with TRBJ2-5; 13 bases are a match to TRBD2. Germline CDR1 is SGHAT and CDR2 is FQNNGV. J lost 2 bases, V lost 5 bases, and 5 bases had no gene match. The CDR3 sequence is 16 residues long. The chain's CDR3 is CASSPGLAGVQETQYF. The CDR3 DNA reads TGTGCCAGCAGCCCCGGACTAGCGGGGGTTCAAGAGACCCAGTACTTC.

The CDR3 loop is CASSYSGIQETQYF. The DNA for the CDR3 is TGTGCCAGCAGTTACTCGGGCATCCAAGAGACCCAGTACTTC. The genes are TRBV6-5 and TRBJ2-5; D not resolved. Per germline, CDR1 MNHEY and CDR2 SVGAGI. V shed 0 bases and J shed 1 base, with 6 bases lying between them. The CDR3 covers 14 residues.